What follows are 22 T cell receptor beta chains derived from one specimen sequenced in a study of blood T cell repertoires in COVID-19. Libraries were prepared by immunoSEQ multiplex PCR; TCRdb keeps only in-frame clonotypes and omits some of them. The sample consists of 55,000 to 85,000 clones, about four fifths of them appearing once. Input material: peripheral blood. These receptors were taken from a woman between 65 and 79 years old with acute or convalescent COVID-19.

This chain links TRBV4-3 with TRBJ2-1; D is possibly TRBD1 (5 bases). The CDR3 runs to 16 residues. The germline V gene encodes CDR1 LGHNA and CDR2 YSLEER. The germline V and J ends were trimmed by 4 bases and 4 bases, with 17 bases remaining between them. As DNA, the CDR3 is TGCGCCAGCAGCCGCCTATCAGGGAACTCATACAATGAGCAGTTCTTC. This gives the protein CASSRLSGNSYNEQFF.

This chain links TRBV19 with TRBJ2-3; tentative D call: TRBD2 (5 bases). Trimming took off 4 bases at V and 4 bases at J, with 15 bases between the two ends. This CDR3 comprises 15 residues. CDR1 LNHDA and CDR2 SQIVND come from the germline V gene (reference sequence). The CDR3 reads CASSKMNEGADTQYF. Written as DNA, the CDR3 is TGTGCCAGTAGTAAGATGAACGAGGGCGCAGATACGCAGTATTTT.

The V call is TRBV14, the J call TRBJ2-3, with 9 bases aligning to TRBD2. V trimming: 2 bases; J trimming: 3 bases; junction bases outside the gene matches: 6. The CDR3 covers 16 residues. Germline V CDR1 and CDR2: SGHDN, FVKESK. As DNA, the CDR3 is TGTGCCAGCAGCCAATTGAGGCTAGCGGGGACAGATACGCAGTATTTT. This codes for CASSQLRLAGTDTQYF.

The chain recombines TRBV6-5 with TRBJ1-4; possibly TRBD1 for D (6 bases). V shed 11 bases and J shed 6 bases, with 16 bases lying between them. This CDR3 spans 13 amino acids. Per germline, CDR1 MNHEY and CDR2 SVGAGI. CDR3 DNA: TGTGCCCGCTACAGGGACCGTCATGAAAAACTGTTTTTT. This gives the protein CARYRDRHEKLFF.

This rearrangement joins TRBV6-1 to TRBJ1-1, with a weak D call TRBD1 (5 bases). V shed 5 bases and J shed 6 bases, with 10 bases lying between them. The CDR3 length is 12 residues. Germline lookup yields CDR1 MNHNS and CDR2 SASEGT. CDR3 bases: TGTGCCAGCAGTTCCCCAGGGTCTGAAGCTTTCTTT. It encodes CASSSPGSEAFF.

This chain uses TRBV9 with TRBJ2-1; a weak D match, TRBD2 (5 bases). V was clipped by 0 bases and J by 2 bases, with 9 bases between them. The germline V gene has CDR1 SGDLS and CDR2 YYNGEE. The CDR3 spans 15 residues. CDR3 sequence: CASSVESGPYNEQFF. DNA of the CDR3: TGTGCCAGCAGCGTAGAGAGCGGTCCCTACAATGAGCAGTTCTTC.

This clone was seen a single time. The chain uses TRBV14 and TRBJ1-2; 9 nucleotides align to TRBD1. The V gene end was trimmed by 4 bases and the J gene end by 5 bases; junction bases not matched to a gene: 11. Germline assignment: CDR1 SGHDN and CDR2 FVKESK. This CDR3 comprises 16 residues. CDR3 protein: CASSRTGDPPGYGYTF. The CDR3 nucleotides read TGTGCCAGCAGCCGGACAGGGGACCCCCCTGGATATGGCTACACCTTC.

The chain joins TRBV27 to TRBJ2-7; TRBD2 agrees at 8 bases. The CDR3 is made up of 15 amino acids. Losses at the gene ends were 3 bases for V and 1 base for J; bases not matched to a gene: 5. CDR1 is MNHEY and CDR2 is SMNVEV in the germline V gene (reference sequence). CDR3 sequence reads: CASSFGASGSYEQYF. The CDR3 DNA reads TGTGCCAGCAGTTTTGGGGCTAGCGGGTCCTACGAGCAGTACTTC.

This sequence joins TRBV6-2 or TRBV6-3 and TRBJ1-1, with D possibly being TRBD1 (5 bases). Trimming took off 0 bases at V and 4 bases at J, with 12 bases between the two ends. In germline, CDR1 is MNHEY, CDR2 SVGEGT. This CDR3 has 15 amino acids. The CDR3 DNA follows: TGTGCCAGCAGTTACTCTCGTCGGGGGACCACTGAAGCTTTCTTT. It yields the protein CASSYSRRGTTEAFF.

The gene calls are TRBV9 and TRBJ2-3, with TRBD2 identical over 8 bases. V shed 3 bases and J 4 bases; nucleotides not matched to a gene: 10. The CDR3 is made up of 16 amino acids. Germline CDR1 is SGDLS and CDR2 is YYNGEE. The CDR3 coding sequence is TGTGCCAGCAGCGACCGGGGGGGACGAAGCCCAGATACGCAGTATTTT. Protein: CASSDRGGRSPDTQYF.

The chain links TRBV5-5 to TRBJ1-4; D possibly corresponds to TRBD1 (6 bases). V was clipped by 3 bases and J by 5 bases, with 11 bases between them. Germline-derived CDR1 and CDR2 are SGHKS and YYEKEE (reference sequence). The CDR3 is made up of 14 amino acids. The CDR3 DNA reads as TGTGCCAGCAGCTCGGACAGTACCAATGAAAAACTGTTTTTT. It translates to CASSSDSTNEKLFF.

The rearrangement links TRBV5-5 to TRBJ2-3; no definite D call. Germline V gene sequence: CDR1 SGHKS, CDR2 YYEKEE (reference sequence). V dropped 4 bases and J dropped 2 bases, with 11 bases sitting between them. The CDR3 is 14 residues long. CDR3 nucleotide sequence: TGTGCCAGCAGCCAGACACAGATCACAGATACGCAGTATTTT. Translation gives CASSQTQITDTQYF. Drawing the rest from reference TRBV5-5 and TRBJ2-3, the complete variable domain is DAGVTQSPTHLIKTRGQQVTLRCSPISGHKSVSWYQQVLGQGPQFIFQYYEKEERGRGNFPDRFSARQFPNYSSELNVNALLLGDSALYLCASSQTQITDTQYFGPGTRLTVL.

The V and J genes are TRBV7-8 and TRBJ2-2; D is ambiguous. The germline CDR1 and CDR2 sequences are SGHVS and FQNEAQ. The V gene lost 8 bases and the J gene lost 4 bases, with 11 bases spanning the gap. The CDR3 spans 13 residues. The CDR3 sequence is CASLISTTGELFF. The CDR3 DNA reads TGTGCCAGCCTGATTAGCACCACCGGGGAGCTGTTTTTT.

The rearrangement joins TRBV3-1 (or the pseudogene TRBV3-2) to TRBJ2-7; 8 bases align to TRBD1. With V trimmed by 6 bases and J by 4 bases, 8 bases remained unmatched. CDR1 LGHDT and CDR2 YNNKEL come from the germline V gene (reference sequence). This CDR3 comprises 14 residues. This CDR3 reads CASRKTGGFYEQYF. CDR3 DNA sequence: TGTGCCAGCAGGAAAACAGGGGGGTTTTACGAGCAGTACTTC.

The rearrangement joins TRBV6-1 to TRBJ2-3, with TRBD2 identical over 9 bases. The germline CDR1 and CDR2 sequences are MNHNS and SASEGT. CDR3 size: 16 residues. The junction had 5 bases not matched to a gene; V was cut back by 0 bases and J by 4 bases. CDR3 nucleotide sequence: TGTGCCAGCAGTGAAGCGGCGGGAGGGAGCCCAGATACGCAGTATTTT. It yields the protein CASSEAAGGSPDTQYF.

The gene calls are TRBV5-4 and TRBJ2-2, with D perhaps matching TRBD2 (6 bases). Germline-derived CDR1 and CDR2 are SGHNT and YYREEE (reference sequence). V was trimmed by 5 bases and J by 6 bases, leaving 17 bases between them. CDR3 size: 15 residues. The CDR3 DNA reads as TGTGCCAGCAGGTTCTCGCGGGATGCACCCGGGGAGCTGTTTTTT. Its translation is CASRFSRDAPGELFF.

Turning to this clone: Sequence at one end of the junction differs from germline and may be a read error. Written as DNA, the CDR3 is TGCGCGGGGCTAGCGGGTAATACGCAGTATTTT. It specifies CAGLAGNTQYF. The V and J genes are TRBV30 and TRBJ2-3; 8 nucleotides align to TRBD2. The CDR3 extends over 11 amino acids. Germline V lookup: CDR1 GTSNPN, CDR2 SVGIG (reference sequence). Full variable domain (remainder filled in from reference TRBV30 and TRBJ2-3): SQTIHQWPATLVQPVGSPLSLECTVEGTSNPNLYWYRQAAGRGLQLLFYSVGIGQISSEVPQNLSASRPQDRQFILSSKKLLLSDSGFYLCAGLAGNTQYFGPGTRLTVL.

The rearrangement links TRBV11-2 to TRBJ2-1; D is unresolved. This CDR3 region has 14 residues. Germline V gene data show CDR1 as SGHAT and CDR2 as FQNNGV. The V end lost 1 base, the J end lost 7 bases, and 11 bases lay between the germline ends. CDR3 sequence (DNA): TGTGCCAGCAGCTTAGGGCAGGCTGTGAATGAGCAGTTCTTC. As protein: CASSLGQAVNEQFF. Filled out from reference TRBV11-2 and TRBJ2-1, the complete variable domain reads EAGVAQSPRYKIIEKRQSVAFWCNPISGHATLYWYQQILGQGPKLLIQFQNNGVVDDSQLPKDRFSAERLKGVDSTLKIQPAKLEDSAVYLCASSLGQAVNEQFFGPGTRLTVL.

This clone was observed a single time. The chain links TRBV11-2 to TRBJ2-5, with D perhaps TRBD1 (5 bases). V lost 5 bases to trimming and J lost 1 base, with 11 bases between them. There are 14 residues in the CDR3. Germline V gives CDR1 SGHAT, CDR2 FQNNGV. This CDR3 is CASSLRASQETQYF. DNA for the CDR3: TGTGCCAGCAGCCTCAGGGCTTCCCAAGAGACCCAGTACTTC. The variable domain in full, completed from reference TRBV11-2 and TRBJ2-5, reads EAGVAQSPRYKIIEKRQSVAFWCNPISGHATLYWYQQILGQGPKLLIQFQNNGVVDDSQLPKDRFSAERLKGVDSTLKIQPAKLEDSAVYLCASSLRASQETQYFGPGTRLLVL.

The chain combines TRBV9 with TRBJ2-5, with 8 nucleotides matching TRBD1. V was clipped by 2 bases and J by 4 bases; unmatched bases: 10. The CDR3 is 16 amino acids. Germline CDR1 is SGDLS and CDR2 is YYNGEE. As DNA, the CDR3 is TGTGCCAGCAGCGTTGCCTTGGGACAGGTAGGAGAGACCCAGTACTTC. It encodes CASSVALGQVGETQYF.

The CDR3 coding sequence is TGTGCCAGCAGCTCACTAGCGGGAACACAAGAGACCCAGTACTTC. Translation gives CASSSLAGTQETQYF. The V gene is TRBV9, the J gene TRBJ2-5; 10 nucleotides align to TRBD2. Germline trimming cut 4 bases from V and 2 bases from J; bases unmatched to any gene: 5. This CDR3 has 15 residues. The germline V gene encodes CDR1 SGDLS and CDR2 YYNGEE.

J is TRBJ2-1 and V is TRBV19, with a possible D match to TRBD2 (5 bases). Germline assignment: CDR1 LNHDA and CDR2 SQIVND (reference sequence). The CDR3 has 13 residues. Deletions cut 5 bases from V and 4 bases from J, with 9 bases between. The CDR3 here is CASSPRGYNEQFF. The CDR3, as DNA: TGTGCCAGTAGTCCCCGAGGGTACAATGAGCAGTTCTTC.